The 26 T cell receptor beta chains in this list originate from one sample, sequenced in a study of beta chain features in type 1 diabetes. Every bit of the isolated RNA underwent reverse transcription, so sequencing read expressed TCRB transcripts. The table came from immunoSEQ multiplex PCR; TCRdb's copy has only in-frame clones and leaves some out. The sample holds approximately 40,000 clones; approximately 53% are singletons and the top ten take roughly 0.25%. Sequencing was performed on stem cell memory CD4+ T cells from blood. Every receptor here comes from a woman younger than 45 in good health.

This clone was seen more than once but under ten times. The CDR3 DNA reads TGTGCCTGGATGGGGGTTAGCGGGATTTGGTTTTTT. Protein sequence: CAWMGVSGIWFF. The chain recombines TRBV30 with TRBJ2-2, with 8 bases fitting TRBD2. With 4 bases clipped from V and 16 bases from J, the junction kept 11 bases outside the gene matches. Germline CDR1 GTSNPN, CDR2 SVGIG (reference sequence). This CDR3 is 12 amino acids long. The whole variable domain, filled in from reference TRBV30 and TRBJ2-2, reads SQTIHQWPATLVQPVGSPLSLECTVEGTSNPNLYWYRQAAGRGLQLLFYSVGIGQISSEVPQNLSASRPQDRQFILSSKKLLLSDSGFYLCAWMGVSGIWFFGEGSRLTVL.

This sequence joins TRBV21-1 and TRBJ1-2; the DNA was not compared with TRBD1, the D call given in the table. TRBV21-1 is assigned pseudogene status. The CDR3 length is 16 residues. DNA of the CDR3: TGTGCCAGCAGCAAAGCCAGAGGGACAAGAAACTATGGCTACACCTTC. Translation gives CASSKARGTRNYGYTF.

This chain links TRBV18 with TRBJ2-7, with D unresolved. This CDR3 has 12 amino acids. Looked up from germline, CDR1 is KGHSH and CDR2 is LQKENI. With 3 bases removed from V and 4 bases from J, the gap between germline ends came to 7 bases. The CDR3 nucleotides are TGTGCCAGCTCACCTTTTAGTTACGAGCAGTACTTC. Its translation: CASSPFSYEQYF.

This clone showed up just a few times. This chain uses TRBV7-9 with TRBJ2-4; 8 nucleotides agree with TRBD1. Germline assignment: CDR1 SEHNR and CDR2 FQNEAQ (reference sequence). The junction had 10 bases not matched to a gene; V was cut back by 0 bases and J by 0 bases. CDR3 length: 19 amino acids. The CDR3 DNA reads as TGTGCCAGCAGCTTAGCATTCCCGGGACAGGAGATAGCCAAAAACATTCAGTACTTC. Translating it yields CASSLAFPGQEIAKNIQYF.

V usage is TRBV28 and J usage is TRBJ1-6; 11 nucleotides line up with TRBD1. V gave up 4 bases and J gave up 7 bases; unmatched junction bases: 6. This CDR3 comprises 16 residues. Per the germline V gene, CDR1 is MDHEN and CDR2 is SYDVKM. CDR3 nucleotides: TGTGCCAGCAGTTGGACAGGGGGCGCGTGGAATTCACCCCTCCACTTT. The encoded protein is CASSWTGGAWNSPLHF.

This clone turned up a few times. The V and J genes are TRBV18 and TRBJ1-2; maybe TRBD1 (6 bases). Germline V CDR1 and CDR2: KGHSH, LQKENI. This CDR3 has 17 amino acids. The V and J ends lost 2 bases and 4 bases respectively, with 20 bases between them. Written as DNA, the CDR3 is TGTGCCAGCTCACCAACGAGGTCTGGGGGCGACGTCTATGGCTACACCTTC. This translates into CASSPTRSGGDVYGYTF.

This clone was seen only a few times. The chain employs TRBV29-1 and TRBJ2-1; 7 positions match TRBD2. CDR1 is SQVTM and CDR2 is ANQGSEA in the germline V gene. The V segment lost 5 bases and the J segment 5 bases; nucleotides outside the gene matches: 6. The CDR3 covers 13 residues. CDR3 in amino acids: CSVSGTNNNEQFF. The CDR3 nucleotides read TGCAGCGTTTCCGGGACTAATAACAATGAGCAGTTCTTC.

The V gene is TRBV6-5, the J gene TRBJ1-5, with 7 bases aligning to TRBD1. The J segment lost 0 bases and the V segment lost 6 bases, leaving 5 bases of the junction unmatched. The CDR3 runs to 15 residues. Per germline, CDR1 MNHEY and CDR2 SVGAGI. CDR3 sequence: CASRDRTHSNQPQHF. CDR3 DNA sequence: TGTGCCAGCAGGGACAGGACTCATAGCAATCAGCCCCAGCATTTT.

Here the CDR3 DNA reads TGTGCCAGCACCTGGGGGCGAGGGGAGGAAAAACTGTTTTTT. Protein sequence: CASTWGRGEEKLFF. The rearrangement links TRBV28 to TRBJ1-4; the D gene is possibly TRBD1 (6 bases). The CDR3 totals 14 residues. In germline, CDR1 is MDHEN, CDR2 SYDVKM. V shed 7 bases and J shed 8 bases, with 17 bases lying between them.

This clone was observed once. This chain joins TRBV5-4 and TRBJ2-5; D perhaps matches TRBD1 (6 bases). The CDR3 sequence is 15 residues long. Germline V gives CDR1 SGHNT, CDR2 YYREEE (reference sequence). Trimming removed 2 bases from V and 5 bases from J, with 16 bases in between. In nucleotides, the CDR3 is TGTGCCAGCAGCTTCGATCCAACAGGGAAGGAGACCCAGTACTTC. This sequence encodes CASSFDPTGKETQYF.

This clone was picked up a small number of times. The V call is TRBV28, the J call TRBJ2-1, with a tentative D call TRBD2 (6 bases). Trimming removed 7 bases from V and 9 bases from J, with 16 bases in between. Looked up from germline, CDR1 is MDHEN and CDR2 is SYDVKM. The CDR3 totals 13 residues. The CDR3 DNA follows: TGTGCCAGCAATAATAGGCGGGAAGGTGAGCAGTTCTTC. This sequence encodes CASNNRREGEQFF.

This clone was seen only a few times. The V and J genes are TRBV11-2 and TRBJ2-7; TRBD1 might be the D (5 bases). The germline V gene encodes CDR1 SGHAT and CDR2 FQNNGV. The CDR3 totals 14 residues. V was shortened by 2 bases and J by 2 bases, with 10 bases between the two germline ends. The CDR3 reads CASSLPGIPYEQYF. CDR3 coding DNA: TGTGCCAGCAGCTTACCAGGGATCCCCTACGAGCAGTACTTC. The full variable domain, completed using reference TRBV11-2 and TRBJ2-7, is EAGVAQSPRYKIIEKRQSVAFWCNPISGHATLYWYQQILGQGPKLLIQFQNNGVVDDSQLPKDRFSAERLKGVDSTLKIQPAKLEDSAVYLCASSLPGIPYEQYFGPGTRLTVT.

The chain carries TRBV7-9 and TRBJ1-4; D is uncertain. Germline V lookup: CDR1 SEHNR, CDR2 FQNEAQ (reference sequence). Trimming took off 2 bases at V and 0 bases at J, with 13 bases between the two ends. The CDR3 covers 17 residues. CDR3 DNA sequence: TGTGCCAGCAGCTTATCTAGACGGGTTGCAACTAATGAAAAACTGTTTTTT. It encodes CASSLSRRVATNEKLFF.

This clone occurred a few times. The V and J genes are TRBV19 and TRBJ2-5, with TRBD1 matching 7 bases. V lost 3 bases to trimming and J lost 4 bases; unmatched junction nucleotides: 5. The CDR3 runs 14 residues. From germline, CDR1 is LNHDA and CDR2 SQIVND (reference sequence). CDR3 sequence: CASSMGAGGETQYF. The CDR3, as DNA: TGTGCCAGTAGTATGGGGGCAGGGGGAGAGACCCAGTACTTC.

This clone appeared a few times. V gene TRBV6-5 combines with J gene TRBJ2-7, with TRBD2 as a possible D gene (6 bases). V lost 5 bases, J lost 4 bases, and 9 bases lay in between. The CDR3 loop spans 12 amino acids. Germline V lookup: CDR1 MNHEY, CDR2 SVGAGI. The CDR3 DNA is TGTGCCAGCAGTCCCGGGGGTTACGAGCAGTACTTC. It translates to CASSPGGYEQYF.

This clone has only a few counts. The CDR3 loop is CASSPGAGGMYEQYF. CDR3 DNA: TGTGCCAGCTCACCAGGGGCTGGGGGCATGTACGAGCAGTACTTC. The rearrangement uses TRBV18 and TRBJ2-7; possible D gene TRBD1, 6 bases. The CDR3 has 15 amino acids. V dropped 2 bases and J dropped 4 bases, with 15 bases sitting between them. Looked up from germline, CDR1 is KGHSH and CDR2 is LQKENI.

This clone showed up just a few times. The chain couples TRBV5-1 to TRBJ2-1, with 9 bases that match TRBD1. The CDR3 length is 15 residues. V was clipped by 3 bases and J by 7 bases; unmatched bases: 8. In germline, CDR1 is SGHRS, CDR2 YFSETQ. This chain's CDR3 is CASSSTGGWVNEQFF. For the CDR3, the DNA is TGCGCCAGCAGCTCTACAGGGGGCTGGGTGAATGAGCAGTTCTTC.

This chain joins TRBV7-2 and TRBJ2-1, with 9 bases lining up with TRBD1. Germline CDR1 and CDR2: SGHTA and FQGNSA. Unmatched junction bases numbered 5, after V lost 1 base and J lost 4 bases. This CDR3 contains 16 residues. CDR3 region: CASSLGGTGPYNEQFF. CDR3 coding DNA: TGTGCCAGCAGCTTAGGGGGGACAGGGCCTTACAATGAGCAGTTCTTC.

J is TRBJ2-5 and V is TRBV7-9, with 9 bases matching TRBD1. Matching the DNA end better, TRBJ2-7 makes the J call doubtful. CDR3 length: 16 residues. Germline CDR1 SEHNR, CDR2 FQNEAQ (reference sequence). The CDR3, as DNA: TGTGCCAGCAGCGAATACCGGGACAGGGTTATCTACGAGCAGTACTTC. It yields the protein CASSEYRDRVIYEQYF.

This CDR3 is CASSLTVPNDEKLFF. In nucleotides, the CDR3 is TGCGCCAGCAGCTTGACAGTACCGAATGATGAAAAACTGTTTTTT. The genes are TRBV5-1 and TRBJ1-4; no clear D gene. The V end lost 1 base, the J end lost 6 bases, and 13 bases lay between the germline ends. This CDR3 has 15 amino acids. Germline V gene sequence: CDR1 SGHRS, CDR2 YFSETQ.

The chain combines TRBV14 with TRBJ2-3, with 7 bases that match TRBD2. Germline trimming cut 4 bases from V and 2 bases from J; bases unmatched to any gene: 9. CDR1 is SGHDN, CDR2 FVKESK, per germline. There are 16 residues in the CDR3. Here the CDR3 DNA reads TGTGCCAGCAGCCGAAGAGCGGGATTAGCCACAGATACGCAGTATTTT. Its translation is CASSRRAGLATDTQYF.

CDR3 sequence reads: CASSGQDRIYGYTF. As DNA, the CDR3 is TGTGCCAGCAGCGGACAGGACAGAATCTATGGCTACACCTTC. The chain couples TRBV11-2 to TRBJ1-2; TRBD1 agrees at 7 bases. CDR3 length equals 14 residues. Germline trimming cut 5 bases from V and 4 bases from J; bases unmatched to any gene: 7. CDR1 is SGHAT, CDR2 FQNNGV, per germline.

The chain uses TRBV19 and TRBJ1-2; 9 bases agree with TRBD1. Germline trimming cut 5 bases from V and 1 base from J; bases unmatched to any gene: 5. The germline V gene has CDR1 LNHDA and CDR2 SQIVND (reference sequence). This CDR3 comprises 15 residues. The CDR3 reads CASSVQGAGNYGYTF. The CDR3 DNA reads TGTGCCAGTAGTGTACAGGGGGCTGGTAACTATGGCTACACCTTC.

The CDR3 sequence: CASSLAAGAFNTGELFF. The CDR3 DNA reads TGTGCCAGCAGCTTAGCGGCGGGGGCCTTTAACACCGGGGAGCTGTTTTTT. This chain joins TRBV7-2 and TRBJ2-2; the D gene is possibly TRBD2 (7 bases). Germline V gene data show CDR1 as SGHTA and CDR2 as FQGNSA. CDR3 length: 17 amino acids. Trimming took 0 bases from V and 2 from J, leaving 13 bases between them.

The sample holds a few counts of this clone. The CDR3 protein is CASSLSTTGELFF. CDR3 bases: TGTGCCAGCAGCTTATCTACGACCGGGGAGCTGTTTTTT. The chain joins TRBV7-3 to TRBJ2-2; D call uncertain. The CDR3 is 13 amino acids. Germline values: CDR1 SGHTA, CDR2 FQGTGA. V lost 2 bases and J lost 5, with 6 bases in between.

The chain links TRBV6-5 to TRBJ2-1; D call uncertain. CDR3 length: 13 amino acids. V gave up 2 bases and J gave up 10 bases, with 12 bases separating them. The germline V gene encodes CDR1 MNHEY and CDR2 SVGAGI. This CDR3 is CASSYDSISEQFF. The CDR3 bases are TGTGCCAGCAGTTACGACTCGATCTCCGAGCAGTTCTTC.